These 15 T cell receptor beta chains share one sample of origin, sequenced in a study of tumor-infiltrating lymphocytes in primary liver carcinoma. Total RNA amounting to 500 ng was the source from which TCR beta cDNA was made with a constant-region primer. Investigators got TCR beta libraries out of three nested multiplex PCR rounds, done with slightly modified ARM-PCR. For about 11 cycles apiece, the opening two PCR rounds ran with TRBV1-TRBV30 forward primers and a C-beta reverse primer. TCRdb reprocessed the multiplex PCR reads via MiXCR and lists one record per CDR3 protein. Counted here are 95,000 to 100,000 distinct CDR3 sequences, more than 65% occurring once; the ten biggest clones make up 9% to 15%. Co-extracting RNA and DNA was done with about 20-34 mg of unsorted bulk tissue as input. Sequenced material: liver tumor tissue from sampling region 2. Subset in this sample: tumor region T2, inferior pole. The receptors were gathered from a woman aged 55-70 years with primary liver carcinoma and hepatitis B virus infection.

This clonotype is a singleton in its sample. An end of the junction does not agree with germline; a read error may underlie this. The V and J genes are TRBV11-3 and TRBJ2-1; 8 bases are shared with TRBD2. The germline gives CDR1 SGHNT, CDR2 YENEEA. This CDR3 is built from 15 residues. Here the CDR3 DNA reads TGTGCCAGCAGCTTAGGAATTAGCGGGAAACTTGAGCAGTCCTTC. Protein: CASSLGISGKLEQSF.

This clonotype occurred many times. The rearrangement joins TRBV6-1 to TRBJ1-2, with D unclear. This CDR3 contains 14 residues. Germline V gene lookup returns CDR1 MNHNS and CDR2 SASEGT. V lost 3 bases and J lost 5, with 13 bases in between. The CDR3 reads CASSDSLRWYGYTF. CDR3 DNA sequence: TGTGCCAGCAGTGACTCATTAAGGTGGTATGGCTACACCTTC.

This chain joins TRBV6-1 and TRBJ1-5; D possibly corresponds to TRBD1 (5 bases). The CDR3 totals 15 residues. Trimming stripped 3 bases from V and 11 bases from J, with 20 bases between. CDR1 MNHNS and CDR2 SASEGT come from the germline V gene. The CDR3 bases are TGTGCCAGCAGTGACAGACAGTATAGCAATCATTCCCAGCATTTT. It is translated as CASSDRQYSNHSQHF.

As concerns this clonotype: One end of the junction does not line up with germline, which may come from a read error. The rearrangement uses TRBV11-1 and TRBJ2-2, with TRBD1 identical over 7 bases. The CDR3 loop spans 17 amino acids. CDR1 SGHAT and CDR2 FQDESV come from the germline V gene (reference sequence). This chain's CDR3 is CASSARPFLVNTGELSF. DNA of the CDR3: TGTGCCAGTAGCGCCCGGCCATTCCTAGTTAACACAGGGGAGCTGTCTTTT.

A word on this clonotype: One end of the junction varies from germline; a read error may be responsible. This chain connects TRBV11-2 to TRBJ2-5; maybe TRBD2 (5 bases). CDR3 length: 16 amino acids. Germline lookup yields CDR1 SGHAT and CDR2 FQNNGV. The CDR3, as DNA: TGTGTCAGCAGCTACTCCCGTGCTAGTGGAGGAGAGATCCAGTACTTC. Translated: CVSSYSRASGGEIQYF.

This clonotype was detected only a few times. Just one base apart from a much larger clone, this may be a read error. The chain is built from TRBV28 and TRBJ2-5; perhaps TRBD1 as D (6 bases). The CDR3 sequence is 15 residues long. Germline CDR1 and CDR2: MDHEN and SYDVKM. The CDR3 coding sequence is TGTGCCAGCAATTTACTGAGGTCCAGGGGCGAGACCCAGTACTTC. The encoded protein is CASNLLRSRGETQYF.

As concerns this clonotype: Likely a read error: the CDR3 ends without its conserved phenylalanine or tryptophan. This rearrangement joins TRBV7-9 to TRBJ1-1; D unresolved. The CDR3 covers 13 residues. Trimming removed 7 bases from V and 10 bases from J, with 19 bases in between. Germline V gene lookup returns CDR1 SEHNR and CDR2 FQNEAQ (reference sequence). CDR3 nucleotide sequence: TGTGCCAGCATCTCATCGGTCACCCCGGCAGCTTTCTCT. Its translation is CASISSVTPAAFS.

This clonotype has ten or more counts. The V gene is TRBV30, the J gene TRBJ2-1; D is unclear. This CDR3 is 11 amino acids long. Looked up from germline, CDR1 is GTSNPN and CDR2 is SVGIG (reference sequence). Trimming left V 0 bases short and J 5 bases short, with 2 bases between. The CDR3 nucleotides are TGTGCCTGGAGTGTAAACAATGAGCAGTTCTTC. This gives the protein CAWSVNNEQFF.

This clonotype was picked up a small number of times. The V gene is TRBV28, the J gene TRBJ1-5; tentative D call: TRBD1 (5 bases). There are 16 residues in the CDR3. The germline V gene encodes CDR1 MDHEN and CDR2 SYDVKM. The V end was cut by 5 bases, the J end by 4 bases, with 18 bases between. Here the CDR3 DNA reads TGTGCCAGCAGTCCGTCTGGGGCCTTGGGGAATCAGCCCCAGCATTTT. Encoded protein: CASSPSGALGNQPQHF.

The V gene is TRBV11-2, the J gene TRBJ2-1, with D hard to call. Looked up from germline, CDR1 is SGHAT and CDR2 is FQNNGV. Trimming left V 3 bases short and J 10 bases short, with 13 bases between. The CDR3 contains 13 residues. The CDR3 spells CASSLTSTYEQFF. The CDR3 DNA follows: TGTGCCAGCAGCTTGACCAGTACATACGAGCAGTTCTTC.

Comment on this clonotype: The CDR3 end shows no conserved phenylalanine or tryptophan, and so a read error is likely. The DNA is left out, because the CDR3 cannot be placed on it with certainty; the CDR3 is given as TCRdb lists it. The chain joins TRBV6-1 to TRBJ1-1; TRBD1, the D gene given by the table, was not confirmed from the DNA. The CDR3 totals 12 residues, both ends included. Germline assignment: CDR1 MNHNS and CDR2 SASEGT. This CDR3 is CASSEIGTLPNS.

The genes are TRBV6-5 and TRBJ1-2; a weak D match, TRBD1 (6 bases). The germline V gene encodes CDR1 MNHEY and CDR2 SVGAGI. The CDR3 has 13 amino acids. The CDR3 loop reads CTVATGRHYGYTF. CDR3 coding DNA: TGTACCGTTGCTACAGGGCGACACTATGGCTACACCTTC.

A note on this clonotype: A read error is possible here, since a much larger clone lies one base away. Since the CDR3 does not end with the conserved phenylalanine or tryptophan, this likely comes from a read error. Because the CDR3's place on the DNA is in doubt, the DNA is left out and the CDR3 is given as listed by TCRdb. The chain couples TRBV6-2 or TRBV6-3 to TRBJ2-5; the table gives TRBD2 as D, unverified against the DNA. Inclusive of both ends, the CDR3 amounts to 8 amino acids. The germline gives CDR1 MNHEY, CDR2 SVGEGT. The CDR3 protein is CAIASEGL.

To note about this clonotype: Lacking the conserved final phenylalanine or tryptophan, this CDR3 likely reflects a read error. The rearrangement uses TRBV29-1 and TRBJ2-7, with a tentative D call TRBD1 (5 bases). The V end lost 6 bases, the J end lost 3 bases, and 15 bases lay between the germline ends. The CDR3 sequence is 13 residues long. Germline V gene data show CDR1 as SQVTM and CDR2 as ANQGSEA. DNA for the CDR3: TGCAGCGTAGGAAAGGGGATCTTCTACGAGCAGTACATC. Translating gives CSVGKGIFYEQYI.

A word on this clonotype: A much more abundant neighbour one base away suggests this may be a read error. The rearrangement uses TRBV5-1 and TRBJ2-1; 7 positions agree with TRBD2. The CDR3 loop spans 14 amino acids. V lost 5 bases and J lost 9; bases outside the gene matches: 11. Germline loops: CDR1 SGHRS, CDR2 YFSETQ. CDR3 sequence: CASSRGLAATEQFF. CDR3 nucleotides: TGCGCCAGCAGTCGGGGCCTAGCGGCGACTGAGCAGTTCTTC. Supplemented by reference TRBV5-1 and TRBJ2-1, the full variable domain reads KAGVTQTPRYLIKTRGQQVTLSCSPISGHRSVSWYQQTPGQGLQFLFEYFSETQRNKGNFPGRFSGRQFSNSRSEMNVSTLELGDSALYLCASSRGLAATEQFFGPGTRLTVL.